These 3 T cell receptor beta chains were sequenced from one sample in a study of T cell repertoires in cytomegalovirus infection. TCRdb re-analysed the reads in MiXCR, keeping a single row per CDR3 protein. The table shows roughly 100,000 distinct CDR3 sequences, with under 45% occurring only once. These receptors have no known antigen. This material consisted of CD8+ T cells from cultured PBMCs, taken from culture after CMV antigen stimulation. Receptor source: a human donor in good health (CMV status not recorded). Some clones in this sample may be carry-over from other donors' samples.

This clonotype was seen only a few times. The rearrangement links TRBV4-1 to TRBJ2-4, with unresolved D. Between the trimmed V and J ends, which lost 0 bases and 0 bases, there was a span of 9 bases. The CDR3 has 16 residues. Germline V gene lookup returns CDR1 MGHRA and CDR2 YSYEKL. The CDR3 is CASSQEGSVAKNIQYF. The DNA of the CDR3 is TGCGCCAGCAGCCAAGAGGGGTCAGTAGCCAAAAACATTCAGTACTTC.

The chain recombines TRBV19 with TRBJ1-6; 7 bases are shared with TRBD1. The CDR3 totals 15 residues. Germline V gene data show CDR1 as LNHDA and CDR2 as SQIVND (reference sequence). J lost 3 bases, V lost 5 bases, and 4 bases had no gene match. The CDR3 protein is CASSGTENYNSPLHF. For the CDR3, the DNA is TGTGCCAGTAGTGGGACAGAAAACTATAATTCACCCCTCCACTTT. The full variable domain, with the rest looked up from reference TRBV19 and TRBJ1-6, is DGGITQSPKYLFRKEGQNVTLSCEQNLNHDAMYWYRQDPGQGLRLIYYSQIVNDFQKGDIAEGYSVSREKKESFPLTVTSAQKNPTAFYLCASSGTENYNSPLHFGNGTRLTVT.

This clonotype showed up just a few times. The gene calls are TRBV7-9 and TRBJ1-2; a possible D gene is TRBD1 (5 bases). The germline CDR1 and CDR2 sequences are SEHNR and FQNEAQ (reference sequence). The CDR3 is made up of 13 amino acids. V was shortened by 7 bases and J by 6 bases, with 15 bases between the two germline ends. The CDR3 loop reads CASKIGTDHGYTF. As DNA, the CDR3 is TGTGCCAGCAAAATCGGGACGGACCATGGCTACACCTTC.